Given below is one T cell receptor (beta chain) in context. What it recognizes is unknown. The source of the sample is a study of monozygotic twins with inflammatory bowel disease. General observations from the study: Among the T cells, different subtypes could not be distinguished.

Every sample had its cDNA made across eight separate reactions. For each CDR3 protein, TCRdb gives one entry from its re-call of the 5' RACE reads, without DNA. The data show 140,000 to 150,000 distinct CDR3 sequences, and the top ten clones hold more than 0.95%. Sequencing was carried out using blood. The TCR originated in a human donor with ulcerative colitis or Crohn's disease, or a healthy co-twin of an affected twin (not recorded which).

CDR3 loop: CAIRRTSGSTDTQYF. The gene calls are TRBV10-3 and TRBJ2-3; TCRdb calls TRBD2, which cannot be checked without DNA. The germline V gene encodes CDR1 ENHRY and CDR2 SYGVKD. The CDR3 is made up of 15 amino acids.